This is a list of T cell receptor beta chains from one sample in a study of T cell changes during pregnancy in multiple sclerosis. The repertoire was sequenced with immunoSEQ multiplex PCR; TCRdb's copy has only in-frame clones and lacks some. The profile shows about 70,000 clones, just over 90% of them singletons. The specimen was peripheral blood, collected in the second trimester of pregnancy. The receptors were sampled from a female donor in good health, enrolled as a control in a pregnancy study. CDR3s include the opening cysteine and the closing phenylalanine or tryptophan. The D gene is left open where the match is weak. Clone size, where shown, is once, few, many, or a class for clones that have expanded.

D gene: .; clone size: few; V gene: TRBV27; J gene: TRBJ1-1; CDR3 DNA: TGTGCCAGCAGTTTACGCGGGAACACTGAAGCTTTCTTT; CDR3 protein: CASSLRGNTEAFF
D gene: TRBD1; clone size: .; V gene: TRBV2; J gene: TRBJ1-1; CDR3 DNA: TGTGCCAGCAGTGGGGACAGGGGGAACACTGAAGCTTTCTTT; CDR3 protein: CASSGDRGNTEAFF
D gene: .; clone size: .; V gene: TRBV6-1; J gene: TRBJ2-3; CDR3 DNA: TGTGCCAGCAGTGAAGTCCTACAGGGAATGTCAGATACGCAGTATTTT; CDR3 protein: CASSEVLQGMSDTQYF
D gene: .; clone size: .; V gene: TRBV7-9; J gene: TRBJ2-2; CDR3 DNA: TGTGCCAGCAGCCTGAGGAGGGGACAGACTAACACCGGGGAGCTGTTTTTT; CDR3 protein: CASSLRRGQTNTGELFF
D gene: TRBD1; clone size: once; V gene: TRBV9; J gene: TRBJ1-6; CDR3 DNA: TGTGCCAGCAGCGTGACAGGGGCCGTGGGTGATAATTCACCCCTCCACTTT; CDR3 protein: CASSVTGAVGDNSPLHF
D gene: .; clone size: .; V gene: TRBV28; J gene: TRBJ2-7; CDR3 DNA: TGTGCCAGCAGCCCTCGGTACGAGCAGTACTTC; CDR3 protein: CASSPRYEQYF
D gene: .; clone size: once; V gene: TRBV5-4; J gene: TRBJ1-4; CDR3 DNA: TGTGCCAGCTCAGGGTCGGACGAAAAACTGTTTTTT; CDR3 protein: CASSGSDEKLFF
D gene: .; clone size: .; V gene: TRBV2; J gene: TRBJ2-1; CDR3 DNA: TGTGCCAGCAGTGATCAGAGGGTAGGGAGCTACAATGAGCAGTTCTTC; CDR3 protein: CASSDQRVGSYNEQFF
D gene: .; clone size: .; V gene: TRBV4-1; J gene: TRBJ1-1; CDR3 DNA: TGCGCCAGCAGCCAAGATAGAACGAACACTGAAGCTTTCTTT; CDR3 protein: CASSQDRTNTEAFF
D gene: .; clone size: .; V gene: TRBV5-4; J gene: TRBJ1-1; CDR3 DNA: TGTGCCAGCAGAGACGGGAAAATGAACACTGAAGCTTTCTTT; CDR3 protein: CASRDGKMNTEAFF
D gene: TRBD1; clone size: .; V gene: TRBV11-2; J gene: TRBJ1-1; CDR3 DNA: TGTGCCAGCAGCCCCCGGGCAGGGGGTCTCACTGAAGCTTTCTTT; CDR3 protein: CASSPRAGGLTEAFF
D gene: TRBD1; clone size: .; V gene: TRBV5-4; J gene: TRBJ1-2; CDR3 DNA: TGTGCCAGCAGATTTGATTCAGGGGGCCTCTATGGCTACACCTTC; CDR3 protein: CASRFDSGGLYGYTF
D gene: .; clone size: .; V gene: TRBV6-9; J gene: TRBJ1-1; CDR3 DNA: TGTGCCATCAGGCAGAAGAACACTGAAGCTTTCTTT; CDR3 protein: CAIRQKNTEAFF
D gene: TRBD2; clone size: .; V gene: TRBV5-6; J gene: TRBJ2-7; CDR3 DNA: TGTGCCAGCAGCTTAATAATAGAAGCGGGGAGCCCCCGGGAGCAGTACTTC; CDR3 protein: CASSLIIEAGSPREQYF
D gene: .; clone size: .; V gene: TRBV9; J gene: TRBJ2-1; CDR3 DNA: TGTGCCAGCAGCACGACGACTACTCCAAAAGAGCAGTTCTTC; CDR3 protein: CASSTTTTPKEQFF
D gene: .; clone size: .; V gene: TRBV11-2; J gene: TRBJ2-7; CDR3 DNA: TGTGCCAGCAGCTTTAGCAATGCGAAATCCGAGCAGTACTTC; CDR3 protein: CASSFSNAKSEQYF
D gene: TRBD1; clone size: .; V gene: TRBV7-2; J gene: TRBJ2-3; CDR3 DNA: TGTGCCAGCAGCTCCCGGGACAGGGGAGATACGCAGTATTTT; CDR3 protein: CASSSRDRGDTQYF
D gene: .; clone size: .; V gene: TRBV7-6; J gene: TRBJ1-4; CDR3 DNA: TGTGCCAGCAGCTTACCGACACGGGAAAAACTGTTTTTT; CDR3 protein: CASSLPTREKLFF
D gene: .; clone size: .; V gene: TRBV11-2; J gene: TRBJ2-3; CDR3 DNA: TGTGCCAGCAGCTTAGAGTGGGACACCCAATATACGCAGTATTTT; CDR3 protein: CASSLEWDTQYTQYF
D gene: TRBD1; clone size: .; V gene: TRBV7-9; J gene: TRBJ1-6; CDR3 DNA: TGTGCCAGCAATGGGGACAGGGGGGTTTCACCCCTCCACTTT; CDR3 protein: CASNGDRGVSPLHF
D gene: .; clone size: .; V gene: TRBV6-1; J gene: TRBJ2-5; CDR3 DNA: TGTGCCAGCAGTGCATTTCCCCAGGGAAACCAAGAGACCCAGTACTTC; CDR3 protein: CASSAFPQGNQETQYF
D gene: TRBD1; clone size: .; V gene: TRBV7-2; J gene: TRBJ2-7; CDR3 DNA: TGTGCCAGCAGCCCCGCCGGGACAGGCTCCTACGAGCAGTACTTC; CDR3 protein: CASSPAGTGSYEQYF
D gene: TRBD1; clone size: .; V gene: TRBV7-2; J gene: TRBJ1-5; CDR3 DNA: TGTGCCAGCAGCTTCACAGGGGGTGGGGATCAGCCCCAGCATTTT; CDR3 protein: CASSFTGGGDQPQHF
D gene: .; clone size: .; V gene: TRBV6-4; J gene: TRBJ1-5; CDR3 DNA: TGTGCCAGCAGTGCGGTGGGGGGGGGCAATCAGCCCCAGCATTTT; CDR3 protein: CASSAVGGGNQPQHF
D gene: .; clone size: .; V gene: TRBV4-3; J gene: TRBJ1-4; CDR3 DNA: TGCGCCAGCAGCCAAGTAAGGACAGATAATGAAAAACTGTTTTTT; CDR3 protein: CASSQVRTDNEKLFF
D gene: TRBD1; clone size: .; V gene: TRBV27; J gene: TRBJ2-7; CDR3 DNA: TGTGCCAGCAGTTTTCAGTTGGGACAGCGGTACGAGCAGTACTTC; CDR3 protein: CASSFQLGQRYEQYF
D gene: .; clone size: .; V gene: TRBV7-8; J gene: TRBJ1-5; CDR3 DNA: TGTGCCAGCAGCGCTACCGGGGTCAATCAGCCCCAGCATTTT; CDR3 protein: CASSATGVNQPQHF
D gene: TRBD2; clone size: .; V gene: TRBV6-7; J gene: TRBJ2-2; CDR3 DNA: TGTGCCAGCAGTCCTAGCGGGGGCCTCACCGGGGAGCTGTTTTTT; CDR3 protein: CASSPSGGLTGELFF
D gene: .; clone size: .; V gene: TRBV6-1; J gene: TRBJ1-4; CDR3 DNA: TGTGCCAGCGCGGGTGCGGGCGCTTTCTTTGAAAAACTGTTTTTT; CDR3 protein: CASAGAGAFFEKLFF
D gene: TRBD1; clone size: .; V gene: TRBV7-2; J gene: TRBJ1-1; CDR3 DNA: TGTGCCAGCAGCTTGCAGGGGGCCGTGATGAACACTGAAGCTTTCTTT; CDR3 protein: CASSLQGAVMNTEAFF
D gene: .; clone size: .; V gene: TRBV4-3; J gene: TRBJ2-5; CDR3 DNA: TGCGCCAGCAGCCAAGGTAGAGAGGAGACCCAGTACTTC; CDR3 protein: CASSQGREETQYF
D gene: TRBD2; clone size: .; V gene: TRBV7-8; J gene: TRBJ2-3; CDR3 DNA: TGTGCCAGCAGCTTCAGCGGGGGGACGCCTGGCACAGATACGCAGTATTTT; CDR3 protein: CASSFSGGTPGTDTQYF
D gene: TRBD1; clone size: .; V gene: TRBV7-9; J gene: TRBJ1-5; CDR3 DNA: TGTGCCAGCGCCAAACAGGGGGACAGCAATCAGCCCCAGCATTTT; CDR3 protein: CASAKQGDSNQPQHF
D gene: .; clone size: .; V gene: TRBV27; J gene: TRBJ1-2; CDR3 DNA: TGTGCCAGCAGTCCCCTATCCCCCGGGTATGGCTACACCTTC; CDR3 protein: CASSPLSPGYGYTF
D gene: .; clone size: .; V gene: TRBV5-1; J gene: TRBJ2-5; CDR3 DNA: TGCGCCAGCAGCTTGTGGGTGGGGCAGAACCAAGAGACCCAGTACTTC; CDR3 protein: CASSLWVGQNQETQYF
D gene: .; clone size: .; V gene: TRBV7-2; J gene: TRBJ1-1; CDR3 DNA: TGTGCCAGCAGGCCTCAGGGTAAGGGCACTGAAGCTTTCTTT; CDR3 protein: CASRPQGKGTEAFF
D gene: TRBD2; clone size: .; V gene: TRBV9; J gene: TRBJ2-1; CDR3 DNA: TGTGCCAGCAGCGAACTAGCGGAAAATCCTAAGGGGCAGTTCTTC; CDR3 protein: CASSELAENPKGQFF
D gene: .; clone size: .; V gene: TRBV7-6; J gene: TRBJ1-2; CDR3 DNA: TGTGCCAGCAGCTTTGGGCAGGCCGGCCCAGGGATAAGCTACACCTTC; CDR3 protein: CASSFGQAGPGISYTF
D gene: .; clone size: .; V gene: TRBV27; J gene: TRBJ1-5; CDR3 DNA: TGTGCCAGCAGTCCCCTCGACAGGCTCAATCAGCCCCAGCATTTT; CDR3 protein: CASSPLDRLNQPQHF
D gene: .; clone size: .; V gene: TRBV7-2; J gene: TRBJ1-1; CDR3 DNA: TGTGCCAGCACCCGACAGCCAAACACTGAAGCTTTCTTT; CDR3 protein: CASTRQPNTEAFF
D gene: .; clone size: .; V gene: TRBV2; J gene: TRBJ1-4; CDR3 DNA: TGTGCCAGCAGGGGCTCCAGGACGGGGGAAAAACTGTTTTTT; CDR3 protein: CASRGSRTGEKLFF
D gene: TRBD1; clone size: .; V gene: TRBV5-1; J gene: TRBJ1-2; CDR3 DNA: TGCGCCAGCAGCTTGCGGACAGGGGTGGGCTATGGCTACACCTTC; CDR3 protein: CASSLRTGVGYGYTF
D gene: .; clone size: .; V gene: TRBV4-1; J gene: TRBJ1-1; CDR3 DNA: TGCGCCAGCAGCTCGCACAGGAACGCTGAAGCTTTCTTT; CDR3 protein: CASSSHRNAEAFF
D gene: .; clone size: .; V gene: TRBV4-2; J gene: TRBJ1-5; CDR3 DNA: TGTGCCAGCAGCCAAGGAGGGCAGACTAGCAATCAGCCCCAGCATTTT; CDR3 protein: CASSQGGQTSNQPQHF
D gene: .; clone size: .; V gene: TRBV18; J gene: TRBJ1-5; CDR3 DNA: TGTGCCAGCTCACCATTTCCCGCACAGGGAGGCAATCAGCCCCAGCATTTT; CDR3 protein: CASSPFPAQGGNQPQHF
D gene: TRBD2; clone size: .; V gene: TRBV27; J gene: TRBJ2-3; CDR3 DNA: TGTGCCAGCAGTGCCCGGGACTACCCGTCTCGAGATACGCAGTATTTT; CDR3 protein: CASSARDYPSRDTQYF
D gene: .; clone size: .; V gene: TRBV5-6; J gene: TRBJ1-4; CDR3 DNA: TGTGCCAGCAGCTTGCAGGGATTTTATGAAAAACTGTTTTTT; CDR3 protein: CASSLQGFYEKLFF
D gene: .; clone size: few; V gene: TRBV4-2; J gene: TRBJ1-1; CDR3 DNA: TGTGCCAGCAGCCAAGAACAGCGGTCTCTCGAAGCTTTCTTT; CDR3 protein: CASSQEQRSLEAFF
D gene: .; clone size: once; V gene: TRBV5-1; J gene: TRBJ1-2; CDR3 DNA: TGCGCCAGCAGTGCGCGCGCGGAGGGCTACACCTTC; CDR3 protein: CASSARAEGYTF
D gene: TRBD1; clone size: .; V gene: TRBV27; J gene: TRBJ1-2; CDR3 DNA: TGTGCCAGCAGTTCCCCAGACAGGGGTGGGGGCTACACCTTC; CDR3 protein: CASSSPDRGGGYTF
D gene: TRBD1; clone size: .; V gene: TRBV15; J gene: TRBJ1-1; CDR3 DNA: TGTGCCACCAGCAGAGATGGACAGGGGGCGCGAGAAGCTTTCTTT; CDR3 protein: CATSRDGQGAREAFF
D gene: .; clone size: .; V gene: TRBV7-3; J gene: TRBJ2-2; CDR3 DNA: TGTGCCAGCAGCCCCGCTAGTAGTAGGACCGGGGAGCTGTTTTTT; CDR3 protein: CASSPASSRTGELFF
D gene: .; clone size: .; V gene: TRBV6-5; J gene: TRBJ2-1; CDR3 DNA: TGTGCCAGCAGTTATAACCGAGACTACAATGAGCAGTTCTTC; CDR3 protein: CASSYNRDYNEQFF
D gene: TRBD2; clone size: .; V gene: TRBV6-5; J gene: TRBJ2-5; CDR3 DNA: TGTGCCAGCAGTTCCCAACTAGCGAACCAAGAGACCCAGTACTTC; CDR3 protein: CASSSQLANQETQYF